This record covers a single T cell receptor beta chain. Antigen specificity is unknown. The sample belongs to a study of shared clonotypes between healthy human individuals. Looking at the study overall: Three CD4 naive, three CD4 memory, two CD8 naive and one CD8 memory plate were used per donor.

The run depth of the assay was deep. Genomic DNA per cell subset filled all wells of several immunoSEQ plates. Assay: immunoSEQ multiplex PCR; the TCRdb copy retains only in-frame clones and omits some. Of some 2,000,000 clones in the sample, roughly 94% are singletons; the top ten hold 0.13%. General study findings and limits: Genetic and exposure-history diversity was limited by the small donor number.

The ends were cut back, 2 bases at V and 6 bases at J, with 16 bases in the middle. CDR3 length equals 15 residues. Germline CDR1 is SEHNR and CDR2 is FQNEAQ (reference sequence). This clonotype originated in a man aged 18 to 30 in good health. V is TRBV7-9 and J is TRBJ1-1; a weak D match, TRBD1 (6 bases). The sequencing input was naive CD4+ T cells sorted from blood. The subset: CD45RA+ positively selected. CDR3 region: CASSLYPSGGPEAFF. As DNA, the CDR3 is TGTGCCAGCAGCTTATACCCCTCGGGGGGCCCTGAAGCTTTCTTT.